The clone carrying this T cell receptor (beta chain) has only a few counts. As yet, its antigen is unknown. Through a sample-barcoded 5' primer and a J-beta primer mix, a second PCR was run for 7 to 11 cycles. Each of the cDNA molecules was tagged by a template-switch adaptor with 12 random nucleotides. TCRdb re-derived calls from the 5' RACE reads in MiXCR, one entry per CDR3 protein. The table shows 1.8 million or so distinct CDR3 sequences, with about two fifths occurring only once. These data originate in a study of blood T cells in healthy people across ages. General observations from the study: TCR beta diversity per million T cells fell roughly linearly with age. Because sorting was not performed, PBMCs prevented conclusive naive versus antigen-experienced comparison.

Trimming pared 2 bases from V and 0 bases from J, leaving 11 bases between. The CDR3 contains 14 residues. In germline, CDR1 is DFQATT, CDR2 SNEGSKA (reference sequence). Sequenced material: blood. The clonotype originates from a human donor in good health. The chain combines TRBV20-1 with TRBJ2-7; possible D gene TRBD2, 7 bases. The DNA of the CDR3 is TGCAGTGCTAGATGGGGGGGCTCCTCCTACGAGCAGTACTTC. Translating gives CSARWGGSSYEQYF.